These T cell receptor beta chains were read from a single sample in a study of blood T cell repertoires in COVID-19. Clones were sequenced by immunoSEQ multiplex PCR, and TCRdb holds only the in-frame ones, with some missing. Among about 110,000 clones listed, over 70% were seen once. The sequenced material came from peripheral blood. All receptors come from a human donor in a cohort sampled during active or convalescent COVID-19. The CDR3 runs from the conserved cysteine through the conserved F or W. Fields, in order: V gene, D gene, clone size, J gene, CDR3 protein, CDR3 DNA. D genes are given only for firm matches. Rows may omit the clone size; those that give it use once, few, many or a size class.

v_call: TRBV9
d_call: -
clone_size: -
j_call: TRBJ2-2
cdr3_aa: CASSVGERWRNTGELFF
cdr3_nt: TGTGCCAGCAGCGTAGGCGAGCGGTGGAGGAACACCGGGGAGCTGTTTTTT

v_call: TRBV4-1
d_call: -
clone_size: -
j_call: TRBJ2-1
cdr3_aa: CASSQDTRDEQFF
cdr3_nt: TGCGCCAGCAGCCAAGATACGCGTGATGAGCAGTTCTTC

v_call: TRBV7-2
d_call: -
clone_size: few
j_call: TRBJ1-6
cdr3_aa: CASTSSYNSPLHF
cdr3_nt: TGTGCCAGCACGAGCTCCTATAATTCACCCCTCCACTTT

v_call: TRBV15
d_call: TRBD2
clone_size: -
j_call: TRBJ2-5
cdr3_aa: CATSRLGLAEETQYF
cdr3_nt: TGTGCCACCAGCAGACTCGGACTAGCGGAAGAGACCCAGTACTTC

v_call: TRBV5-1
d_call: -
clone_size: -
j_call: TRBJ1-5
cdr3_aa: CASSFVGGGQPQHF
cdr3_nt: TGCGCCAGCAGCTTCGTGGGGGGGGGTCAGCCCCAGCATTTT

v_call: TRBV4-2
d_call: -
clone_size: -
j_call: TRBJ2-1
cdr3_aa: CASSPLLTGNEQFF
cdr3_nt: TGTGCCAGCAGCCCGCTTCTTACTGGCAATGAGCAGTTCTTC

v_call: TRBV4-3
d_call: TRBD1
clone_size: -
j_call: TRBJ2-1
cdr3_aa: CASSRLTGHNNEQFF
cdr3_nt: TGCGCCAGCAGCCGCCTGACAGGGCACAACAATGAGCAGTTCTTC

v_call: TRBV18
d_call: -
clone_size: -
j_call: TRBJ1-1
cdr3_aa: CASSPQVAGVNTEAFF
cdr3_nt: TGTGCCAGCTCACCTCAGGTGGCGGGCGTGAACACTGAAGCTTTCTTT

v_call: TRBV2
d_call: TRBD1
clone_size: -
j_call: TRBJ1-1
cdr3_aa: CTSRGNRGRTEAFF
cdr3_nt: TGTACCAGCAGAGGGAACAGGGGGCGCACTGAAGCTTTCTTT

v_call: TRBV9
d_call: TRBD2
clone_size: -
j_call: TRBJ2-2
cdr3_aa: CASSVSGRATGELFF
cdr3_nt: TGTGCCAGCAGCGTAAGCGGGAGGGCCACCGGGGAGCTGTTTTTT

v_call: TRBV19
d_call: TRBD2
clone_size: -
j_call: TRBJ2-5
cdr3_aa: CASSPTSASQETQYF
cdr3_nt: TGTGCCAGTAGCCCCACTAGCGCCTCACAAGAGACCCAGTACTTC

v_call: TRBV5-1
d_call: TRBD2
clone_size: few
j_call: TRBJ2-1
cdr3_aa: CASSLGAGGSSYNEQFF
cdr3_nt: TGCGCCAGCAGCTTGGGAGCGGGAGGTAGCTCCTACAATGAGCAGTTCTTC

v_call: TRBV19
d_call: TRBD1
clone_size: -
j_call: TRBJ1-2
cdr3_aa: CASRDRGLPNYGYTF
cdr3_nt: TGTGCCAGCCGGGACAGGGGTCTCCCTAACTATGGCTACACCTTC

v_call: TRBV27
d_call: TRBD2
clone_size: -
j_call: TRBJ2-1
cdr3_aa: CASRLVAGGPGEQFF
cdr3_nt: TGTGCCAGCAGACTCGTAGCGGGAGGGCCCGGTGAGCAGTTCTTC

v_call: TRBV19
d_call: TRBD1
clone_size: once
j_call: TRBJ1-1
cdr3_aa: CASSPTGNTEAFF
cdr3_nt: TGTGCCAGTAGCCCGACAGGGAATACTGAAGCTTTCTTT

v_call: TRBV27
d_call: TRBD1
clone_size: once
j_call: TRBJ2-2
cdr3_aa: CASSLYRGTGELFF
cdr3_nt: TGTGCCAGCAGTTTATACAGGGGCACCGGGGAGCTGTTTTTT

v_call: TRBV7-9
d_call: -
clone_size: -
j_call: TRBJ2-5
cdr3_aa: CASSSREETQYF
cdr3_nt: TGTGCCAGCAGTTCGAGGGAAGAGACCCAGTACTTC

v_call: TRBV27
d_call: TRBD2
clone_size: -
j_call: TRBJ2-1
cdr3_aa: CASSPAGVSSYNEQFF
cdr3_nt: TGTGCCAGCAGTCCCGCGGGGGTTAGCTCCTACAATGAGCAGTTCTTC

v_call: TRBV27
d_call: TRBD1
clone_size: -
j_call: TRBJ1-5
cdr3_aa: CASSSYRGDSNQPQHF
cdr3_nt: TGTGCCAGCAGTTCATACAGGGGGGATAGCAATCAGCCCCAGCATTTT

v_call: TRBV5-1
d_call: TRBD1
clone_size: -
j_call: TRBJ2-2
cdr3_aa: CASRRDSTGELFF
cdr3_nt: TGCGCCAGCAGGAGGGACAGCACCGGGGAGCTGTTTTTT

v_call: TRBV19
d_call: TRBD1
clone_size: -
j_call: TRBJ1-5
cdr3_aa: CASSSQGAGNQPQHF
cdr3_nt: TGTGCCAGTAGTTCACAGGGGGCTGGCAATCAGCCCCAGCATTTT

v_call: TRBV15
d_call: TRBD1
clone_size: -
j_call: TRBJ2-1
cdr3_aa: CATSRDNRGDNEQFF
cdr3_nt: TGTGCCACCAGCAGAGATAACAGGGGAGACAATGAGCAGTTCTTC

v_call: TRBV29-1
d_call: -
clone_size: once
j_call: TRBJ1-2
cdr3_aa: CSGKTASYGYTF
cdr3_nt: TGCAGCGGGAAGACAGCGAGCTATGGCTACACCTTC

v_call: TRBV4-1
d_call: TRBD1
clone_size: -
j_call: TRBJ1-2
cdr3_aa: CASSQPTGNYGYTF
cdr3_nt: TGCGCCAGCAGCCAACCGACAGGGAACTATGGCTACACCTTC

v_call: TRBV4-2
d_call: -
clone_size: -
j_call: TRBJ2-7
cdr3_aa: CASSRQSADEQYF
cdr3_nt: TGTGCCAGCAGCCGACAGTCCGCGGACGAGCAGTACTTC

v_call: TRBV6-2/TRBV6-3
d_call: TRBD1
clone_size: few
j_call: TRBJ1-5
cdr3_aa: CASSGDRAGSNQPQHF
cdr3_nt: TGTGCCAGCAGTGGCGACAGGGCAGGTAGCAATCAGCCCCAGCATTTT

v_call: TRBV5-5
d_call: -
clone_size: -
j_call: TRBJ2-7
cdr3_aa: CASSLGQKTYEQYF
cdr3_nt: TGTGCCAGCAGCTTGGGACAGAAGACCTACGAGCAGTACTTC

v_call: TRBV19
d_call: -
clone_size: -
j_call: TRBJ1-4
cdr3_aa: CASSIRGMTNEKLFF
cdr3_nt: TGTGCCAGTAGTATAAGGGGGATGACTAATGAAAAACTGTTTTTT

v_call: TRBV4-1
d_call: TRBD1
clone_size: -
j_call: TRBJ2-1
cdr3_aa: CASSPKEQGRYNEQFF
cdr3_nt: TGCGCCAGCAGCCCCAAAGAACAGGGGCGCTACAATGAGCAGTTCTTC